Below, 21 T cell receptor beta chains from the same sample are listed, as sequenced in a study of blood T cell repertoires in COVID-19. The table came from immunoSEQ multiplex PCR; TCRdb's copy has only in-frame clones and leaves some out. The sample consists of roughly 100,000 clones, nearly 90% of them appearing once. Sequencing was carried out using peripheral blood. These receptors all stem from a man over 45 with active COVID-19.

The CDR3 DNA follows: TGTGCCAGCAGCCCCGACAGAAGAGAGTCACCCCTCCACTTT. It specifies CASSPDRRESPLHF. This chain links TRBV9 with TRBJ1-6; a weak D match, TRBD1 (5 bases). The germline V gene encodes CDR1 SGDLS and CDR2 YYNGEE. The germline V and J ends were trimmed by 4 bases and 10 bases, with 15 bases remaining between them. This CDR3 has 14 amino acids. Based on the CDR3 plus reference TRBV9 and TRBJ1-6, the full variable domain is DSGVTQTPKHLITATGQRVTLRCSPRSGDLSVYWYQQSLDQGLQFLIQYYNGEERAKGNILERFSAQQFPDLHSELNLSSLELGDSALYFCASSPDRRESPLHFGNGTRLTVT.

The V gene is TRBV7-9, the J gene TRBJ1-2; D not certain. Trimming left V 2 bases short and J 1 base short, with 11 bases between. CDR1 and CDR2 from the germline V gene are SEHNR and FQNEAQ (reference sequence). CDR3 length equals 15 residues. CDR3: CASSLSPGINYGYTF. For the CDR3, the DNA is TGTGCCAGCAGCTTATCACCGGGGATTAACTATGGCTACACCTTC.

The CDR3 DNA reads as TGTGCCAGCAGCTTGGGACGCGGGGGGTGGGACAATGAGCAGTTCTTC. Protein: CASSLGRGGWDNEQFF. The chain links TRBV5-4 to TRBJ2-1, with TRBD2 matching 8 bases. The germline gives CDR1 SGHNT, CDR2 YYREEE (reference sequence). Trimming cost V 0 bases and J 5 bases; bases outside gene matches: 7. CDR3 length: 16 residues.

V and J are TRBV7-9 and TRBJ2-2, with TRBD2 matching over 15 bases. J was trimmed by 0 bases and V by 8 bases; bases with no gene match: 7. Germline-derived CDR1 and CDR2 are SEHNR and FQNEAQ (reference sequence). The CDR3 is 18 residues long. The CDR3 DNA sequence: TGTGCCAGCCTCGCTGGGACTAGCGGGGGGCCGAACACCGGGGAGCTGTTTTTT. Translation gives CASLAGTSGGPNTGELFF.

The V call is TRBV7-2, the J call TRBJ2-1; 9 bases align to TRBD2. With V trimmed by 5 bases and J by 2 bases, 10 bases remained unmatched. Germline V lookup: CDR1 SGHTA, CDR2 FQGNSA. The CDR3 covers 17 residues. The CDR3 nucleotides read TGTGCCAGCAGCCAGGGGGGTAGCGGGGGCCCCTACAATGAGCAGTTCTTC. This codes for CASSQGGSGGPYNEQFF.

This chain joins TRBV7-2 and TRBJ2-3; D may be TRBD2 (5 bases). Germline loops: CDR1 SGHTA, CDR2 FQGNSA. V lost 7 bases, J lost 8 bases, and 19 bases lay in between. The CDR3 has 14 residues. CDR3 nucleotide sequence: TGTGCCAGCACCGGCGACACGGACTTAGGTACGCAGTATTTT. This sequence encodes CASTGDTDLGTQYF.

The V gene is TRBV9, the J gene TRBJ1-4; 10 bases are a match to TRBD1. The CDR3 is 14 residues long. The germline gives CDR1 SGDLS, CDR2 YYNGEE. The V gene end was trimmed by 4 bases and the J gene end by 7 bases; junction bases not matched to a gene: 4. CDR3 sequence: CASSLDRGREKLFF. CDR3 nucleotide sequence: TGTGCCAGCAGCCTAGACAGGGGGCGTGAAAAACTGTTTTTT.

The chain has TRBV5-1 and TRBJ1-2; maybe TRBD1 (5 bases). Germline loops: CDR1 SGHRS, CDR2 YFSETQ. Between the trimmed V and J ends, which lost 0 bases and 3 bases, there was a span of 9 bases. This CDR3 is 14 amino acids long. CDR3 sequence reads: CASSLVGADYGYTF. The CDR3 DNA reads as TGCGCCAGCAGCTTGGTAGGGGCGGACTATGGCTACACCTTC.

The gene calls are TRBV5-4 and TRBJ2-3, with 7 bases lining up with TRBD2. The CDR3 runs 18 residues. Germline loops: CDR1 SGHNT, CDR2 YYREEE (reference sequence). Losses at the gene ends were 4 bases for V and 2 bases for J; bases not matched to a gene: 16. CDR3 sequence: CASSRGSGGGLHTDTQYF. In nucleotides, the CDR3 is TGTGCCAGCAGCCGAGGAAGTGGCGGGGGACTTCACACAGATACGCAGTATTTT.

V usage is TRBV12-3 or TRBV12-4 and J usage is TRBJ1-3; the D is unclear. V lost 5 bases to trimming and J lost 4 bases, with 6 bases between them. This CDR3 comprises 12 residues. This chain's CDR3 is CASSGPGNTIYF. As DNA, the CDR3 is TGTGCCAGCAGTGGGCCCGGAAACACCATATATTTT.

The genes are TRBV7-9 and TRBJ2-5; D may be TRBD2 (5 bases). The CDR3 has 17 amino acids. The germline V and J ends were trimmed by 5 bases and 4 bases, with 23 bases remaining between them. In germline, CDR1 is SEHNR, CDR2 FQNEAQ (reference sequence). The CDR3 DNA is TGTGCCAGCAGCCCCCCGGGGAGCCCCCCAACAAGAGAGACCCAGTACTTC. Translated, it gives CASSPPGSPPTRETQYF. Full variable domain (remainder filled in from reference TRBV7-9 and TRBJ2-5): DTGVSQNPRHKITKRGQNVTFRCDPISEHNRLYWYRQTLGQGPEFLTYFQNEAQLEKSRLLSDRFSAERPKGSFSTLEIQRTEQGDSAMYLCASSPPGSPPTRETQYFGPGTRLLVL.

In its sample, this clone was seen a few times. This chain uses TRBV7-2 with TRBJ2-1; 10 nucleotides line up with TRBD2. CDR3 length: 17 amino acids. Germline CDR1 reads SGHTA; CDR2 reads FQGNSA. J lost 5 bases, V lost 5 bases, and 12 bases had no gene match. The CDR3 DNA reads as TGTGCCAGCAGCCTATTAGTACTAGCGGGGACTAACAATGAGCAGTTCTTC. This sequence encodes CASSLLVLAGTNNEQFF.

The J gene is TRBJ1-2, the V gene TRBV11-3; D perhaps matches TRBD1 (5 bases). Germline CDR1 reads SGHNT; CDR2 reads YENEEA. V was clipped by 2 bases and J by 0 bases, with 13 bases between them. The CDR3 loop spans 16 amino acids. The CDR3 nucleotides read TGTGCCAGCAGCTTACCCCCAGGGCTAGCTAACTATGGCTACACCTTC. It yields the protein CASSLPPGLANYGYTF.

The CDR3 DNA follows: TGTGCCAGCTCACCAGCAGGGGGCACCTATGGCTACACCTTC. Encoded protein: CASSPAGGTYGYTF. J is TRBJ1-2 and V is TRBV18; 8 positions match TRBD1. V lost 2 bases and J lost 4; bases outside the gene matches: 3. Looked up from germline, CDR1 is KGHSH and CDR2 is LQKENI. The CDR3 is 14 amino acids.

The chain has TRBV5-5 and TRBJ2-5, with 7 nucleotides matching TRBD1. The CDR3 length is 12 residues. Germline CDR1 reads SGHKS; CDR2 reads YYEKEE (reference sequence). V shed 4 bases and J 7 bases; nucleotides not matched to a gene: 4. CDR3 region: CASSRPGGTQYF. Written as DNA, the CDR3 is TGTGCCAGCAGCCGCCCAGGGGGGACCCAGTACTTC.

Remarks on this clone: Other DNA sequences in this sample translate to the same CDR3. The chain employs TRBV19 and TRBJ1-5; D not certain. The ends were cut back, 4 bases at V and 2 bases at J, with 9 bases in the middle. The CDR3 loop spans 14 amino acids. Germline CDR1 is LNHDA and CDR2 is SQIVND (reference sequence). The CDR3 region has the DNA TGTGCCAGTAGTACAACCGGGGGCAATCAGCCCCAGCATTTT. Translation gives CASSTTGGNQPQHF.

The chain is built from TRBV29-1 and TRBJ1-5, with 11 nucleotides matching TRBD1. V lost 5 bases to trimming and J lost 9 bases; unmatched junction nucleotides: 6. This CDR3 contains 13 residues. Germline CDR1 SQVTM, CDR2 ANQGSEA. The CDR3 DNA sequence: TGCAGCGTTAAAGGACAGGGGGCTACGCCCCAGCATTTT. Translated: CSVKGQGATPQHF.

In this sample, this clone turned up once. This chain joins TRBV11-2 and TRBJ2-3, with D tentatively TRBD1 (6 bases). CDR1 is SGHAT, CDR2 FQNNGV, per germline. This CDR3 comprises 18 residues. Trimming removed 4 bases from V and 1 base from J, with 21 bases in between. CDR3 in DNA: TGTGCCAGCAGCTCCCAGGGTGGGGGCGCGTCAGGCACAGATACGCAGTATTTT. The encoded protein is CASSSQGGGASGTDTQYF. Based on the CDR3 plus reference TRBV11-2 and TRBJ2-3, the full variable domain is EAGVAQSPRYKIIEKRQSVAFWCNPISGHATLYWYQQILGQGPKLLIQFQNNGVVDDSQLPKDRFSAERLKGVDSTLKIQPAKLEDSAVYLCASSSQGGGASGTDTQYFGPGTRLTVL.

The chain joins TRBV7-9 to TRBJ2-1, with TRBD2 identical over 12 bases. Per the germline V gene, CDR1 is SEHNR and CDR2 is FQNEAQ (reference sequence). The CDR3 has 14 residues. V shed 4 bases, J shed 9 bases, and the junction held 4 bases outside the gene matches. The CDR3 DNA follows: TGTGCCAGCAGCTCCGGACTAGCGGGGTTTGAGCAGTTCTTC. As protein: CASSSGLAGFEQFF.

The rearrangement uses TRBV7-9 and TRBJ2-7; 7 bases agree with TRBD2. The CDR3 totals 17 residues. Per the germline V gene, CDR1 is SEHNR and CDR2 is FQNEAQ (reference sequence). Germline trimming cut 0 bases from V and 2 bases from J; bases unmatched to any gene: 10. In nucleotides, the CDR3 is TGTGCCAGCAGCTTAGCGGGAGGGGATAGCTGGACCTACGAGCAGTACTTC. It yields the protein CASSLAGGDSWTYEQYF.

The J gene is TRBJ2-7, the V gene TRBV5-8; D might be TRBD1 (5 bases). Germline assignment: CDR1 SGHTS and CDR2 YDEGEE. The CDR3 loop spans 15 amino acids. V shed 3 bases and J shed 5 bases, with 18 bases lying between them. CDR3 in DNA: TGTGCCAGCAGCTCCTCCTCATCAGGGTGGAACGAGCAGTACTTC. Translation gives CASSSSSSGWNEQYF.